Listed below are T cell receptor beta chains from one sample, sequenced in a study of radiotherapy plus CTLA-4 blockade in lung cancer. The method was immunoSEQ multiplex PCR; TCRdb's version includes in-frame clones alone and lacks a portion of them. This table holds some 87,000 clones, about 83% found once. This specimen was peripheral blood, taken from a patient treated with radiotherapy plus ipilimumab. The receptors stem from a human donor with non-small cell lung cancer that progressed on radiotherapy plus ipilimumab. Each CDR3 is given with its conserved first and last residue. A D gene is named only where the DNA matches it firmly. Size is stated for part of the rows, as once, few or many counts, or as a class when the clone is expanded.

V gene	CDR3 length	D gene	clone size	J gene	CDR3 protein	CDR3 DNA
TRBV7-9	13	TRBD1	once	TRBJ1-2	CASSRQGLEGYTF	TGTGCCAGCAGCCGACAGGGCTTGGAGGGCTACACCTTC
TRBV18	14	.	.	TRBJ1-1	CASSPPVWDTEAFF	TGTGCCAGCTCACCACCTGTCTGGGACACTGAAGCTTTCTTT
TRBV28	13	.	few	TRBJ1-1	CASSLLGNTEAFF	TGTGCCAGCAGTTTACTTGGGAACACTGAAGCTTTCTTT
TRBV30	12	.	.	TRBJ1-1	CAWSQLNTEAFF	TGTGCCTGGAGTCAGCTGAACACTGAAGCTTTCTTT
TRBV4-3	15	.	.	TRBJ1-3	CASSPQGASGNTIYF	TGCGCCAGCAGCCCACAAGGGGCGTCTGGAAACACCATATATTTT
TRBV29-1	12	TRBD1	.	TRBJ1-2	CSVVTGSYGYTF	TGCAGCGTAGTGACAGGGAGCTATGGCTACACCTTC
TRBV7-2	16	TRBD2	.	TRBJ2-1	CASSSGSGSSYNEQFF	TGTGCCAGCAGCAGCGGGAGCGGGAGCTCCTACAATGAGCAGTTCTTC
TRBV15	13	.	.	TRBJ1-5	CATSRDLNQPQHF	TGTGCCACCAGCAGAGATCTCAATCAGCCCCAGCATTTT
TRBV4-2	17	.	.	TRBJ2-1	CASSQVETGVPYNEQFF	TGTGCCAGCAGCCAAGTGGAAACGGGAGTTCCCTACAATGAGCAGTTCTTC
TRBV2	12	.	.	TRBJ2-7	CASSEAVYEQYF	TGTGCCAGCAGTGAAGCGGTCTACGAGCAGTACTTC
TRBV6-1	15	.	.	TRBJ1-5	CASTVLWGSNQPQHF	TGTGCCAGCACCGTGCTGTGGGGGTCGAATCAGCCCCAGCATTTT
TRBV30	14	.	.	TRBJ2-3	CACRTWRTTDTQYF	TGTGCCTGTAGAACCTGGCGGACAACAGATACGCAGTATTTT
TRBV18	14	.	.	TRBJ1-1	CASSANQGSGEAFF	TGTGCCAGCTCAGCAAATCAGGGGTCGGGTGAAGCTTTCTTT
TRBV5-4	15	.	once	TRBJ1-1	CASSLDGGVNTEAFF	TGTGCCAGCAGCTTGGATGGGGGAGTTAACACTGAAGCTTTCTTT
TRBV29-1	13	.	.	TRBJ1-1	CSVVWGAGTEAFF	TGCAGCGTCGTCTGGGGCGCGGGCACTGAAGCTTTCTTT
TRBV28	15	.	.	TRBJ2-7	CASRTNRASSYEQYF	TGTGCCAGCAGAACAAACAGGGCGAGCTCCTACGAGCAGTACTTC
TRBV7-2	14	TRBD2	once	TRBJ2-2	CASSPRRGTGELFF	TGTGCCAGCAGCCCACGGCGGGGGACCGGGGAGCTGTTTTTT
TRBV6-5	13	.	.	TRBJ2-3	CASRIRETDTQYF	TGTGCCAGCAGGATCCGGGAAACAGATACGCAGTATTTT
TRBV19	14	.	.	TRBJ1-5	CATAGAGRNQPQHF	TGTGCCACCGCGGGGGCCGGTCGGAATCAGCCCCAGCATTTT
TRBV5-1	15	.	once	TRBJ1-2	CASSPYPERTHGYTF	TGCGCCAGCAGCCCATACCCCGAACGGACACATGGCTACACCTTC
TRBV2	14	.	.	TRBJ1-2	CASHEGPPPNGYTF	TGTGCCAGCCATGAGGGCCCTCCACCCAATGGCTACACCTTC
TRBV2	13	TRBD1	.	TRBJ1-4	CAIRGTGVEKLFF	TGTGCCATCAGAGGGACAGGGGTCGAAAAACTGTTTTTT
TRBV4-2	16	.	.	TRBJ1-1	CASSQEEGTANTEAFF	TGTGCCAGCAGCCAAGAGGAAGGGACGGCGAACACTGAAGCTTTCTTT
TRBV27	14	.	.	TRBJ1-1	CASSPREGNTEAFF	TGTGCCAGCAGTCCCCGGGAGGGGAACACTGAAGCTTTCTTT
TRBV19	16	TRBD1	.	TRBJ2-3	CASSMGQTLGTDTQYF	TGTGCCAGTAGTATGGGACAGACCTTAGGGACAGATACGCAGTATTTT
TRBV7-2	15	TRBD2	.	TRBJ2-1	CATARVGGGGNEQFF	TGTGCCACCGCTCGTGTCGGGGGCGGGGGGAATGAGCAGTTCTTC
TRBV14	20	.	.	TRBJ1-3	CASSQFPGQRSLSSGNTIYF	TGTGCCAGCAGCCAATTCCCCGGACAACGAAGTTTAAGCTCTGGAAACACCATATATTTT
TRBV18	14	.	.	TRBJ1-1	CASSPVGGYTEAFF	TGTGCCAGCTCACCAGTCGGGGGGTACACTGAAGCTTTCTTT
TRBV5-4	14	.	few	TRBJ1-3	CASSPDRLGNTIYF	TGTGCCAGCAGCCCGGACAGACTTGGAAACACCATATATTTT
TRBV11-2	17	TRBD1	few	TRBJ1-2	CASSLEGGYDPNYGYTF	TGTGCCAGCAGCTTAGAAGGGGGCTACGACCCTAACTATGGCTACACCTTC
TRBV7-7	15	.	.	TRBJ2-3	CASSETWGWTDTQYF	TGTGCCAGCAGCGAGACGTGGGGTTGGACAGATACGCAGTATTTT
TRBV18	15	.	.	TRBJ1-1	CASSPPKGGNTEAFF	TGTGCCAGCTCACCACCAAAGGGGGGTAACACTGAAGCTTTCTTT
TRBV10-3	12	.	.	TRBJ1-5	CAISDSNQPQHF	TGTGCCATCAGTGACAGCAATCAGCCCCAGCATTTT
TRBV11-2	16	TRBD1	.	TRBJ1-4	CASSLDPGTGLIRLFF	TGTGCCAGCAGCTTAGATCCGGGGACAGGGCTGATTAGGCTGTTTTTT
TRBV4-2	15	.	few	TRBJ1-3	CASSQERRGRNTIYF	TGTGCCAGCAGCCAAGAGAGGCGGGGGAGAAACACCATATATTTT
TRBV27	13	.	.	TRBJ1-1	CASSSRGSTEAFF	TGTGCCAGCAGCTCGCGGGGGAGCACTGAAGCTTTCTTT
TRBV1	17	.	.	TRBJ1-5	CTSSRGTGDFSNQPQHF	TGCACCAGCAGCCGCGGGACAGGGGACTTTAGCAATCAGCCCCAGCATTTT
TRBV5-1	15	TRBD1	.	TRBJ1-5	CASSLEGQLNQPQHF	TGCGCCAGCAGCTTGGAGGGACAGCTCAATCAGCCCCAGCATTTT
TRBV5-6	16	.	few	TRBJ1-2	CASSLAGPTANYGYTF	TGTGCCAGCAGCTTGGCCGGACCGACTGCTAACTATGGCTACACCTTC
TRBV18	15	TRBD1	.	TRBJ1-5	CASSPEQGANQPQHF	TGTGCCAGCTCACCCGAACAGGGGGCGAATCAGCCCCAGCATTTT
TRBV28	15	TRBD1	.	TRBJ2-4	CASSSLSQGAYIQYF	TGTGCCAGCAGTTCGCTCTCACAGGGGGCCTACATTCAGTACTTC
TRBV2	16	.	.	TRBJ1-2	CASSYSPLWRIDGYTF	TGTGCCAGCAGTTATTCCCCCCTGTGGCGGATCGATGGCTACACCTTC
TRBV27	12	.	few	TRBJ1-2	CASGSLNYGYTF	TGTGCCAGCGGTTCGCTAAACTATGGCTACACCTTC
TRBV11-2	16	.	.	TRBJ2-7	CASSLDGRATSYEQYF	TGTGCCAGCAGCTTAGATGGGCGGGCGACATCGTACGAGCAGTACTTC
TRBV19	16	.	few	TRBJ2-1	CASSRGYPVASSRNFF	TGTGCCAGTAGTCGCGGGTACCCGGTAGCTTCTAGTCGAAATTTCTTC
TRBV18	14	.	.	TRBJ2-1	CASSPSLLDNEQFF	TGTGCCAGCTCACCTAGTCTATTGGACAATGAGCAGTTCTTC
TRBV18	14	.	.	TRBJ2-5	CASSPPNGQETQYF	TGTGCCAGCTCACCACCCAATGGTCAAGAGACCCAGTACTTC
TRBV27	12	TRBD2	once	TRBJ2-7	CASSTAGLEQYF	TGTGCCAGCAGTACAGCGGGGCTCGAGCAGTACTTC
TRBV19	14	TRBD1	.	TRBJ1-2	CASSPRQGAYGYTF	TGTGCCAGTAGCCCCAGACAGGGGGCCTATGGCTACACCTTC
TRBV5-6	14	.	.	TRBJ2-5	CASSTGQSQETQYF	TGTGCCAGCAGCACTGGACAGAGCCAAGAGACCCAGTACTTC
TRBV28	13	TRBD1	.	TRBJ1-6	CASSSPGTGGLHF	TGTGCCAGCAGTTCCCCCGGGACAGGGGGCCTCCACTTT
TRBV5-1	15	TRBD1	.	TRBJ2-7	CASSSTGQATYEQYF	TGCGCCAGCAGCTCCACGGGACAGGCTACCTACGAGCAGTACTTC
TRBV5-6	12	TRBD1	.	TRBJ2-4	CASSSDRNIQYF	TGTGCCAGCAGCTCGGACAGGAACATTCAGTACTTC
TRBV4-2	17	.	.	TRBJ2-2	CASSQAERGQRTGELFF	TGTGCCAGCAGCCAAGCAGAGCGCGGACAAAGGACCGGGGAGCTGTTTTTT
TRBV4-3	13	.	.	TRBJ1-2	CASSQQSHYGYTF	TGCGCCAGCAGCCAACAGTCGCACTATGGCTACACCTTC